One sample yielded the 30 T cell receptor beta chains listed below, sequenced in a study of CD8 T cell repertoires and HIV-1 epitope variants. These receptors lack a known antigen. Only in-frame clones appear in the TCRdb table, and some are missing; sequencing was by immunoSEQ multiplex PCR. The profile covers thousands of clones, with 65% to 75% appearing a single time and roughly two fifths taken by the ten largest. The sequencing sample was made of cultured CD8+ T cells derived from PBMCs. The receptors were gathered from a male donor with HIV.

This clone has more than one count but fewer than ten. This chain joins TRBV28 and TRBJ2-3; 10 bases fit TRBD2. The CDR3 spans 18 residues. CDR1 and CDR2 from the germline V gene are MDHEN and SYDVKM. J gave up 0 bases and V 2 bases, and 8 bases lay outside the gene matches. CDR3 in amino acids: CASSLLAGDYVSTDTQYF. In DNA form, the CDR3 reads TGTGCCAGCAGTTTACTAGCGGGGGATTACGTTAGCACAGATACGCAGTATTTT.

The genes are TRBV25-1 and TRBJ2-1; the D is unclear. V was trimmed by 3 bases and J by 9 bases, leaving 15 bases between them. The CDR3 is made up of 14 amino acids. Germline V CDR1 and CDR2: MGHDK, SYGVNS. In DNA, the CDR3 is TGTGCCAGCAGTGATTCACTCAGGTCAGGTGAGCAGTTCTTC. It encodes CASSDSLRSGEQFF.

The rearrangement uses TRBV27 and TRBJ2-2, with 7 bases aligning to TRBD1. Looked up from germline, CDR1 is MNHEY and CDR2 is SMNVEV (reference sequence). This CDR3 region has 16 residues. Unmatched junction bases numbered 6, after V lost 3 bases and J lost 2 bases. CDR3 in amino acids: CASSFKTGYNTGELFF. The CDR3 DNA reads TGTGCCAGCAGTTTTAAGACAGGGTACAACACCGGGGAGCTGTTTTTT.

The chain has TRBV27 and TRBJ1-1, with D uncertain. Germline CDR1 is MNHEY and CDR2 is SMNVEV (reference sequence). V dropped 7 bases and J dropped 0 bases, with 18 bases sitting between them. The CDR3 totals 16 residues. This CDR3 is CASTRSTFTMNTEAFF. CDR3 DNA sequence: TGTGCCAGCACACGGTCAACGTTTACCATGAACACTGAAGCTTTCTTT.

The CDR3 nucleotides read TGTGCCACCAGCAGAGTTAGGGGGCCCTACGAGCAGTACTTC. Translation: CATSRVRGPYEQYF. This chain connects TRBV15 to TRBJ2-7; TRBD1 aligns across 7 bases. The J segment lost 2 bases and the V segment lost 1 base, leaving 2 bases of the junction unmatched. The CDR3 spans 14 residues. CDR1 and CDR2 (germline): LNHNV, YYDKDF (reference sequence).

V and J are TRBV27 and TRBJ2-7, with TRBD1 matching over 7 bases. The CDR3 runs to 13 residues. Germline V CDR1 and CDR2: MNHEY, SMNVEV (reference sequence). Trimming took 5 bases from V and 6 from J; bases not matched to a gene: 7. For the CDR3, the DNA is TGTGCCAGCAGTGGATCGACAGGGATCGAGCAGTACTTC. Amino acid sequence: CASSGSTGIEQYF.

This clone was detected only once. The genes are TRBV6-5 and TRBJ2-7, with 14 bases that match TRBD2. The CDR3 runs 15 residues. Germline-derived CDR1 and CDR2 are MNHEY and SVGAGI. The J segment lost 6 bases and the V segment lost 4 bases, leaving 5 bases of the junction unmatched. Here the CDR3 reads CASSFSGTSGSEQYF. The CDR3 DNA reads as TGTGCCAGCAGTTTCTCCGGGACTAGCGGGAGCGAGCAGTACTTC.

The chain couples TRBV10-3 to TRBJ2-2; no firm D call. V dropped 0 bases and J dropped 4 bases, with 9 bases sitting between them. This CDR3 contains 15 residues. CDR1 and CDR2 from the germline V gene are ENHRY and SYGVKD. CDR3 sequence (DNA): TGTGCCATCAGTGAGTCGCTGGCGGTCACCGGGGAGCTGTTTTTT. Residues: CAISESLAVTGELFF.

CDR3 residues: CAISEPGSSGANVLTF. Here the CDR3 DNA reads TGTGCCATCAGTGAACCGGGAAGCTCTGGGGCCAACGTCCTGACTTTC. The chain recombines TRBV10-3 with TRBJ2-6; D possibly corresponds to TRBD2 (5 bases). The CDR3 is 16 residues long. Per the germline V gene, CDR1 is ENHRY and CDR2 is SYGVKD. V was cut by 3 bases and J by 0 bases, with 9 bases left in between.

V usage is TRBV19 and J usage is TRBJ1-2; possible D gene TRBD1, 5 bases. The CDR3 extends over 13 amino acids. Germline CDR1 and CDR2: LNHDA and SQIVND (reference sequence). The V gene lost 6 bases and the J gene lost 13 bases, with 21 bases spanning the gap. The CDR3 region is CASRGGLDRGSTF. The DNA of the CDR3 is TGTGCCAGTAGGGGCGGCCTTGACAGAGGAAGCACCTTC.

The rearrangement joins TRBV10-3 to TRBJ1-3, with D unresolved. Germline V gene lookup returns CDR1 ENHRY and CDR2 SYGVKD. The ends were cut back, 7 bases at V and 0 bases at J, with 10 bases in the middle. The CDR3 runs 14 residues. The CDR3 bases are TGTGCCATCACTCGGGCAGACTCTGGAAACACCATATATTTT. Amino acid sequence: CAITRADSGNTIYF.

In nucleotides, the CDR3 is TGTGCCAGCAGCAGCAACGCGGGGGGCGCAACTAATGAAAAACTGTTTTTT. It yields the protein CASSSNAGGATNEKLFF. The rearrangement links TRBV11-2 to TRBJ1-4; possibly TRBD1 for D (6 bases). There are 17 residues in the CDR3. Germline V lookup: CDR1 SGHAT, CDR2 FQNNGV. V lost 5 bases and J 0 bases, leaving 16 bases between the germline ends.

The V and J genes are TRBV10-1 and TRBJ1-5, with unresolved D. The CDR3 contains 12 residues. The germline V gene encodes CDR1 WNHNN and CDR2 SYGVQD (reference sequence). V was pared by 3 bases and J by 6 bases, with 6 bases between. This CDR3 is CASSDLGQPQHF. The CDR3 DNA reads TGCGCCAGCAGTGATCTGGGTCAGCCCCAGCATTTT.

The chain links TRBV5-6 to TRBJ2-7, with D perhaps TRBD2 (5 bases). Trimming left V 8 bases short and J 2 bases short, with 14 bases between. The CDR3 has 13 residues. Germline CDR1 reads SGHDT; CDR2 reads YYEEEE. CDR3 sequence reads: CASSHAGTYEQYF. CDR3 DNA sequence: TGTGCCAGTTCTCACGCGGGCACCTACGAGCAGTACTTC.

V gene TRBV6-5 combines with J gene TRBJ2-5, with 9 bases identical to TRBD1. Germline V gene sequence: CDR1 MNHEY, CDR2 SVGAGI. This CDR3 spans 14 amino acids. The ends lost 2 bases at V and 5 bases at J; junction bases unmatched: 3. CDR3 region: CASSYVGQGETQYF. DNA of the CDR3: TGTGCCAGCAGTTACGTGGGACAGGGTGAGACCCAGTACTTC.

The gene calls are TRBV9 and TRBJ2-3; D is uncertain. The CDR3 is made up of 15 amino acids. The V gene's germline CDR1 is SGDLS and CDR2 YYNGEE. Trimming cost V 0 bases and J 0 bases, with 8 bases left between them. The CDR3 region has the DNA TGTGCCAGCAGCGTAGTAGGCAGTAGCACAGATACGCAGTATTTT. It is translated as CASSVVGSSTDTQYF.

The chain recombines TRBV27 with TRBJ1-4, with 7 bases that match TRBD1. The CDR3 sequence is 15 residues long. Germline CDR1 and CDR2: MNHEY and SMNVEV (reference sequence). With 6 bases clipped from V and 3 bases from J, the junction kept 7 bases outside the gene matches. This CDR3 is CASREPGQPNEKLFF. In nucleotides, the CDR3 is TGTGCCAGCAGAGAACCGGGACAGCCTAATGAAAAACTGTTTTTT.

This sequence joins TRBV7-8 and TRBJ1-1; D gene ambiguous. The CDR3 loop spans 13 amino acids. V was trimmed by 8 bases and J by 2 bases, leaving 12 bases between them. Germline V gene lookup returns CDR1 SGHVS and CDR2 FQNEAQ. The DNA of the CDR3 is TGTGCCAGCGCGGATGGGTACAACACTGAAGCTTTCTTT. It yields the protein CASADGYNTEAFF.

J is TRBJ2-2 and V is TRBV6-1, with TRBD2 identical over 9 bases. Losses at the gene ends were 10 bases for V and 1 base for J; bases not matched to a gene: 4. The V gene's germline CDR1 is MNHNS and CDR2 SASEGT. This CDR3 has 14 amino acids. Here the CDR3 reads CATSSGVNTGELFF. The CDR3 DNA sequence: TGTGCCACCTCTAGCGGGGTGAACACCGGGGAGCTGTTTTTT.

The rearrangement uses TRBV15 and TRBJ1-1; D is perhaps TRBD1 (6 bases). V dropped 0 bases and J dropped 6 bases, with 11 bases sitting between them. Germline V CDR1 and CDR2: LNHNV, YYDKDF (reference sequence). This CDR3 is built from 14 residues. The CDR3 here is CATSRDRDISEAFF. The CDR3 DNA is TGTGCCACCAGCAGAGATCGGGACATCTCTGAAGCTTTCTTT.

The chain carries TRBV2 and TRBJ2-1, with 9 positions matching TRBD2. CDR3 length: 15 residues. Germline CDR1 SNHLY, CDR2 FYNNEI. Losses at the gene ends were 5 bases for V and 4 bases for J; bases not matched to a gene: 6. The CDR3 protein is CASSLSGGDYNEQFF. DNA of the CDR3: TGTGCCAGCAGTCTTAGCGGGGGAGATTACAATGAGCAGTTCTTC.

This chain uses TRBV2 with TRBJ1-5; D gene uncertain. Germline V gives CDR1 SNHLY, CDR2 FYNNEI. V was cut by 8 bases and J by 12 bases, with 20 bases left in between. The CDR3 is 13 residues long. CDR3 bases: TGTGCCAGCTCTGGGGTTGACCCCATAGACCAGCATTTT. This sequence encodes CASSGVDPIDQHF. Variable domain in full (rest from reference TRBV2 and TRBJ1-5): EPEVTQTPSHQVTQMGQEVILRCVPISNHLYFYWYRQILGQKVEFLVSFYNNEISEKSEIFDDQFSVERPDGSNFTLKIRSTKLEDSAMYFCASSGVDPIDQHFGDGTRLSIL.

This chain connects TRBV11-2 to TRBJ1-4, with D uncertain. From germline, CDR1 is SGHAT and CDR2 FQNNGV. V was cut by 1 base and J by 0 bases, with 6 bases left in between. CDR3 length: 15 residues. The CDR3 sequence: CASSLGGTTNEKLFF. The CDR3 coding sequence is TGTGCCAGCAGCTTAGGCGGCACAACTAATGAAAAACTGTTTTTT.

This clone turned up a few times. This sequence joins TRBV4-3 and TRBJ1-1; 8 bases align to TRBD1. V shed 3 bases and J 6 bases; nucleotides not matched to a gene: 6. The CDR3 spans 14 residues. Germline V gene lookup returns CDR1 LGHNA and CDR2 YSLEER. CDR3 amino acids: CASSQGTGEAEAFF. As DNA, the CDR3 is TGCGCCAGCAGCCAGGGGACAGGAGAGGCTGAAGCTTTCTTT.

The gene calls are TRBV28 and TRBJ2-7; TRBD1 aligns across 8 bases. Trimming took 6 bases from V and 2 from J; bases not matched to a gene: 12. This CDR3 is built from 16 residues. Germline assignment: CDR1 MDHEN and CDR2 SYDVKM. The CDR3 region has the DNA TGTGCCAGCAGCCAATCCCGGGACAGGCGTACCTACGAGCAGTACTTC. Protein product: CASSQSRDRRTYEQYF.

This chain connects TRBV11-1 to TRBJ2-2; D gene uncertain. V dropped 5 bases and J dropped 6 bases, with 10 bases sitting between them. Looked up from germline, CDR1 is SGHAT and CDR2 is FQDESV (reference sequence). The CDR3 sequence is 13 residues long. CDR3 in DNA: TGTGCCAGCAGCCCCCAGTCAGCCGGGGAGCTGTTTTTT. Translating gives CASSPQSAGELFF.

The CDR3 loop reads CASSQDRGLRLREQFF. CDR3 in DNA: TGCGCCAGCAGCCAAGATAGGGGCTTGCGCCTCAGGGAGCAGTTCTTC. The chain employs TRBV4-1 and TRBJ2-1, with a weak D call TRBD1 (5 bases). In germline, CDR1 is MGHRA, CDR2 YSYEKL. CDR3 size: 16 residues. Trimming removed 0 bases at V and 10 bases at J, with 19 bases between.

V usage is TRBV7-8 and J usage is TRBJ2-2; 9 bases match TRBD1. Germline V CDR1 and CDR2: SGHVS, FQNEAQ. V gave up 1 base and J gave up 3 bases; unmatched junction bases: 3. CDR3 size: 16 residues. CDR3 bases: TGTGCCAGCAGCTTAGGGACAGGGGCCCACACCGGGGAGCTGTTTTTT. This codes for CASSLGTGAHTGELFF.

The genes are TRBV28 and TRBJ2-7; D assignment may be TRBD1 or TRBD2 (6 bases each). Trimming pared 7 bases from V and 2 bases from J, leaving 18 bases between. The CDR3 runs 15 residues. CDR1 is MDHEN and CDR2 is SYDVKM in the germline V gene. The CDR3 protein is CASTKGWGAAYEQYF. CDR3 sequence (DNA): TGTGCCAGCACCAAGGGGTGGGGGGCCGCCTACGAGCAGTACTTC.

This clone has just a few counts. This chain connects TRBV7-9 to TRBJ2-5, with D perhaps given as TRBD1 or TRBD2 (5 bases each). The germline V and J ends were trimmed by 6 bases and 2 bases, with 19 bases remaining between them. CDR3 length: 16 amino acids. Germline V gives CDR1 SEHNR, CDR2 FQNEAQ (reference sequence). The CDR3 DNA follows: TGTGCCAGCAGTCCTGTCCCGGGACGTAGACAAGAGACCCAGTACTTC. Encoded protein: CASSPVPGRRQETQYF.